These 21 T cell receptor beta chains originate from one sample sequenced in a study of T cell responses to AZD1222 COVID-19 vaccine. The assay was immunoSEQ multiplex PCR, and TCRdb's table has in-frame clones only and misses some. This sample carries roughly 100,000 clones, roughly 91% of them seen once, and the ten largest clones take roughly 44%. The sample consisted of peripheral blood, taken on day 0 of AZD1222 vaccination. Receptors were obtained from an adult in good health.

This chain uses TRBV28 with TRBJ2-4; D is possibly TRBD1 (6 bases). V lost 10 bases to trimming and J lost 1 base, with 11 bases between them. The CDR3 covers 13 residues. Germline CDR1 MDHEN, CDR2 SYDVKM. CDR3 nucleotide sequence: TGTGCCACCTACGGACAGGCCAAAAACATTCAGTACTTC. This encodes CATYGQAKNIQYF.

The V gene is TRBV9, the J gene TRBJ1-5, with 11 bases lining up with TRBD1. The germline V gene encodes CDR1 SGDLS and CDR2 YYNGEE. The CDR3 spans 15 residues. After removal of 4 bases from V and 3 bases from J, the junction contained 3 bases not matched to a gene. CDR3 loop: CASSLGQGVNQPQHF. DNA for the CDR3: TGTGCCAGCAGCCTGGGACAGGGGGTCAATCAGCCCCAGCATTTT. Variable domain in full (rest from reference TRBV9 and TRBJ1-5): DSGVTQTPKHLITATGQRVTLRCSPRSGDLSVYWYQQSLDQGLQFLIQYYNGEERAKGNILERFSAQQFPDLHSELNLSSLELGDSALYFCASSLGQGVNQPQHFGDGTRLSIL.

The V gene is TRBV4-1, the J gene TRBJ2-7; TRBD1 matches at 7 bases. The trim removed 4 bases at V and 5 bases at J, leaving 11 bases unmatched. The CDR3 loop spans 15 amino acids. From germline, CDR1 is MGHRA and CDR2 YSYEKL. CDR3 in DNA: TGCGCCAGCAGCCTATTGACAGGGTCTCCAGACGAGCAGTACTTC. Translated: CASSLLTGSPDEQYF.

The sample holds a few counts of this clone. The V call is TRBV29-1, the J call TRBJ1-3; D may be TRBD1 (6 bases). Trimming cost V 2 bases and J 1 base, with 12 bases left between them. There are 15 residues in the CDR3. Germline CDR1 is SQVTM and CDR2 is ANQGSEA. In nucleotides, the CDR3 is TGCAGCGTTGAAACAGGGTCCCCATCTGGAAACACCATATATTTT. Translating it yields CSVETGSPSGNTIYF.

V usage is TRBV6-2 or TRBV6-3 and J usage is TRBJ2-7, with 9 bases lining up with TRBD1. CDR1 MNHEY and CDR2 SVGEGT come from the germline V gene. Trimming took 5 bases from V and 5 from J; bases not matched to a gene: 7. The CDR3 covers 14 residues. This CDR3 reads CASSPGTGKNEQYF. Written as DNA, the CDR3 is TGTGCCAGCAGTCCCGGGACAGGGAAGAACGAGCAGTACTTC.

The chain links TRBV6-5 to TRBJ2-3, with 10 bases aligning to TRBD2. The CDR3 loop spans 16 amino acids. Looked up from germline, CDR1 is MNHEY and CDR2 is SVGAGI. The V segment lost 4 bases and the J segment 3 bases; nucleotides outside the gene matches: 7. CDR3 amino acids: CASSSLAGVVTDTQYF. The CDR3 DNA reads as TGTGCCAGCAGTTCTCTAGCGGGAGTGGTAACAGATACGCAGTATTTT.

The genes are TRBV20-1 and TRBJ2-3; possible D gene TRBD2, 6 bases. The CDR3 is made up of 13 amino acids. From germline, CDR1 is DFQATT and CDR2 SNEGSKA (reference sequence). V shed 3 bases and J shed 7 bases, with 14 bases lying between them. The CDR3 DNA sequence: TGCAGTGCTAGTGATGGGACTTTAAATACGCAGTATTTT. This encodes CSASDGTLNTQYF.

The V and J genes are TRBV7-6 and TRBJ2-5, with TRBD2 matching 14 bases. V was clipped by 5 bases and J by 5 bases; unmatched bases: 4. The CDR3 totals 15 residues. Germline values: CDR1 SGHVS, CDR2 FNYEAQ. The CDR3 here is CASSRLAGGQETQYF. The CDR3 nucleotides read TGTGCCAGCAGCCGACTAGCGGGAGGGCAGGAGACCCAGTACTTC.

This chain links TRBV13 with TRBJ2-7, with TRBD1 identical over 11 bases. The CDR3 totals 15 residues. With 4 bases clipped from V and 5 bases from J, the junction kept 7 bases outside the gene matches. Germline CDR1 is PRHDT and CDR2 is FYEKMQ (reference sequence). This CDR3 is CASSSTGQGDNEQYF. The CDR3 coding sequence is TGTGCCAGCAGCTCAACGGGACAGGGGGACAACGAGCAGTACTTC. The full variable domain, in which reference TRBV13 and TRBJ2-7 provide the parts outside the CDR3, is AAGVIQSPRHLIKEKRETATLKCYPIPRHDTVYWYQQGPGQDPQFLISFYEKMQSDKGSIPDRFSAQQFSDYHSELNMSSLELGDSALYFCASSSTGQGDNEQYFGPGTRLTVT.

The rearrangement uses TRBV5-1 and TRBJ2-1; D uncertain. V lost 0 bases, J lost 0 bases, and 4 bases lay in between. This CDR3 is built from 14 residues. In germline, CDR1 is SGHRS, CDR2 YFSETQ. In nucleotides, the CDR3 is TGCGCCAGCAGCTTGGCGAGCTCCTACAATGAGCAGTTCTTC. Its protein is CASSLASSYNEQFF.

The genes are TRBV14 and TRBJ1-1, with D unresolved. Trimming took 0 bases from V and 2 from J, leaving 7 bases between them. CDR1 and CDR2 from the germline V gene are SGHDN and FVKESK. The CDR3 is 14 residues long. In DNA, the CDR3 is TGTGCCAGCAGCCAAGACGTTTTCAACACTGAAGCTTTCTTT. Encoded protein: CASSQDVFNTEAFF.

The rearrangement links TRBV5-1 to TRBJ2-1; D is unresolved. CDR1 SGHRS and CDR2 YFSETQ come from the germline V gene. The CDR3 sequence is 13 residues long. The V and J ends lost 5 bases and 2 bases respectively, with 8 bases between them. The CDR3 reads CASRQTAYNEQFF. In DNA form, the CDR3 reads TGCGCCAGCAGACAGACTGCCTACAATGAGCAGTTCTTC.

This clone turned up a few times. The rearrangement uses TRBV7-2 and TRBJ2-7; 12 bases are shared with TRBD1. This CDR3 spans 14 amino acids. V lost 3 bases and J lost 10; bases outside the gene matches: 7. Germline V gene data show CDR1 as SGHTA and CDR2 as FQGNSA. The CDR3 DNA follows: TGTGCCAGCAGCTTTTCCGGGACAGGGGGCCAACAGTACTTC. Residues: CASSFSGTGGQQYF.

The chain links TRBV9 to TRBJ2-7, with D tentatively TRBD1 or TRBD2 (6 bases each). With 0 bases removed from V and 7 bases from J, the gap between germline ends came to 17 bases. CDR3 length: 15 amino acids. Germline V gene data show CDR1 as SGDLS and CDR2 as YYNGEE. The CDR3 region is CASSVDEGGGREQYF. The CDR3 bases are TGTGCCAGCAGCGTAGATGAGGGGGGCGGCAGGGAGCAGTACTTC.

The gene calls are TRBV2 and TRBJ2-3; 10 nucleotides line up with TRBD1. CDR1 and CDR2 from the germline V gene are SNHLY and FYNNEI. The CDR3 extends over 15 amino acids. With 6 bases clipped from V and 3 bases from J, the junction kept 6 bases outside the gene matches. The CDR3 sequence is CASSGQGQGTDTQYF. The CDR3, as DNA: TGTGCCAGCAGCGGACAGGGACAGGGGACAGATACGCAGTATTTT.

The V gene is TRBV7-2, the J gene TRBJ2-1; D possibly corresponds to TRBD2 (6 bases). Between the trimmed V and J ends, which lost 1 base and 1 base, there was a span of 11 bases. The CDR3 has 16 amino acids. Germline V lookup: CDR1 SGHTA, CDR2 FQGNSA. Here the CDR3 reads CASSLEVGGSYNEQFF. The CDR3 bases are TGTGCCAGCAGCTTAGAGGTGGGAGGATCCTACAATGAGCAGTTCTTC.

This clone was recorded once. This chain joins TRBV11-2 and TRBJ2-7; 13 bases are shared with TRBD2. Germline V gene sequence: CDR1 SGHAT, CDR2 FQNNGV. V lost 5 bases, J lost 0 bases, and 4 bases stayed unmatched. The CDR3 totals 16 residues. The CDR3 is CASSPRTSGSSYEQYF. The CDR3 coding sequence is TGTGCCAGCAGCCCCAGGACTAGCGGGAGCTCCTACGAGCAGTACTTC. Using reference TRBV11-2 and TRBJ2-7 for the parts outside the CDR3, the full variable domain is EAGVAQSPRYKIIEKRQSVAFWCNPISGHATLYWYQQILGQGPKLLIQFQNNGVVDDSQLPKDRFSAERLKGVDSTLKIQPAKLEDSAVYLCASSPRTSGSSYEQYFGPGTRLTVT.

The chain has TRBV18 and TRBJ2-7; 7 bases line up with TRBD1. Germline V gene lookup returns CDR1 KGHSH and CDR2 LQKENI. This CDR3 contains 16 residues. Trimming at V came to 2 bases and at J to 0 bases, leaving 7 bases not matched to a gene. CDR3 loop: CASSPGTARSSYEQYF. CDR3 bases: TGTGCCAGCTCACCAGGGACAGCCCGTTCCTCCTACGAGCAGTACTTC.

This chain connects TRBV29-1 to TRBJ2-4, with 7 nucleotides matching TRBD1. The germline gives CDR1 SQVTM, CDR2 ANQGSEA. The CDR3 sequence is 14 residues long. V lost 7 bases and J lost 10; bases outside the gene matches: 16. CDR3 in DNA: TGCAGCGCCCTACCAACACCCGGGACAGTTATTCAGTACTTC. Protein product: CSALPTPGTVIQYF.

J is TRBJ2-3 and V is TRBV18; the match to TRBD2 covers 16 bases. Per the germline V gene, CDR1 is KGHSH and CDR2 is LQKENI. The V and J ends lost 3 bases and 0 bases, in that order; junction bases with no gene match: 9. The CDR3 runs 20 residues. The CDR3 loop reads CASSPLGTSGRATSTDTQYF. DNA for the CDR3: TGTGCCAGCTCACCGCTGGGGACTAGCGGGAGGGCAACGAGCACAGATACGCAGTATTTT.

V gene TRBV27 combines with J gene TRBJ2-3, with D possibly being TRBD2 (6 bases). With 1 base removed from V and 3 bases from J, the gap between germline ends came to 14 bases. Germline V CDR1 and CDR2: MNHEY, SMNVEV (reference sequence). The CDR3 runs to 16 residues. The CDR3 loop is CASSLFGGGGTDTQYF. The CDR3 bases are TGTGCCAGCAGTTTATTTGGGGGTGGGGGGACAGATACGCAGTATTTT.